These T cell receptor beta chains were read from a single sample in a study of OX40 agonist ivuxolimab in advanced cancers. Assay: immunoSEQ multiplex PCR; the TCRdb copy retains only in-frame clones and omits some. The sample carries tens of thousands of clones, 77% recorded once. The specimen comprised CD4+ or CD8+ T cells sorted from blood, sampled in a trial of the OX40 agonist ivuxolimab. The receptors shown here come from an adult with an advanced solid tumor such as melanoma, head and neck, liver or kidney cancer. The CDR3 runs from the conserved cysteine through the conserved F or W. Part of the rows lack a size; the others show once, few, many or a class for expanded clones.

size: NA; J: TRBJ1-5; V: TRBV28; CDR3: CASSLLRNQPQHF
size: few; J: TRBJ1-2; V: TRBV28; CDR3: CASSLAEYGYTF
size: NA; J: TRBJ1-1; V: TRBV5-1; CDR3: CASSFTGLATEAFF
size: NA; J: TRBJ1-1; V: TRBV19; CDR3: CASSISQAGKNTEAFF
size: NA; J: TRBJ2-5; V: TRBV7-9; CDR3: CASSPRADWETQYF
size: NA; J: TRBJ1-2; V: TRBV15; CDR3: CATSRAYSITYGYTF
size: NA; J: TRBJ1-1; V: TRBV18; CDR3: CASSRGGNTEAFF
size: NA; J: TRBJ2-5; V: TRBV11-3; CDR3: CASSSSRGGETQYF
size: NA; J: TRBJ1-5; V: TRBV2; CDR3: CASSGGESWQPQHF
size: NA; J: TRBJ2-3; V: TRBV7-3; CDR3: CASSLFPSGSTDTQYF
size: NA; J: TRBJ2-1; V: TRBV25-1; CDR3: CASSEVSGGSYNEQFF
size: few; J: TRBJ1-2; V: TRBV25-1; CDR3: CASSEYIETGGYTF
size: NA; J: TRBJ2-3; V: TRBV30; CDR3: CAWSVTASGADTQYF
size: NA; J: TRBJ1-5; V: TRBV7-9; CDR3: CASSFMGVSNQPQHF
size: NA; J: TRBJ2-5; V: TRBV25-1; CDR3: CASSGTAQETQYF
size: few; J: TRBJ2-6; V: TRBV5-6; CDR3: CASSLLSGANVLTF
size: NA; J: TRBJ1-1; V: TRBV10-3; CDR3: CAISERTGGAAEAFF
size: NA; J: TRBJ2-7; V: TRBV18; CDR3: CASSPSSGRASFEQYF
size: few; J: TRBJ2-1; V: TRBV7-3; CDR3: CASSLTGREATRGEQFF
size: NA; J: TRBJ2-7; V: TRBV7-9; CDR3: CASSLKSSGYSYEQYF
size: NA; J: TRBJ1-2; V: TRBV18; CDR3: CASSPRKGSSVNYGYTF
size: NA; J: TRBJ2-1; V: TRBV7-2; CDR3: CASSPRRDNEQFF
size: NA; J: TRBJ1-1; V: TRBV27; CDR3: CASSLAGTEAFF
size: NA; J: TRBJ2-5; V: TRBV20-1; CDR3: CSASKETQYF
size: medium-sized; J: TRBJ2-3; V: TRBV5-1; CDR3: CASSFWGRDTQYF
size: NA; J: TRBJ2-7; V: TRBV19; CDR3: CASSTGTYSYYEQYF
size: NA; J: TRBJ1-6; V: TRBV10-3; CDR3: CAISESLRVRALHF
size: NA; J: TRBJ2-1; V: TRBV11-2; CDR3: CASSLQGLEQFF
size: NA; J: TRBJ1-2; V: TRBV4-1; CDR3: CASSQDKTSRYGYTF
size: NA; J: TRBJ2-1; V: TRBV6-1; CDR3: CASSLSQGNEQFF
size: few; J: TRBJ1-1; V: TRBV28; CDR3: CASSFGQMNTEAFF
size: NA; J: TRBJ2-7; V: TRBV25-1; CDR3: CASSEAGLAGAEQYF
size: NA; J: TRBJ1-1; V: TRBV6-1; CDR3: CASSEDEGRFTEAFF
size: NA; J: TRBJ1-2; V: TRBV4-1; CDR3: CASSPVLPMNYGYTF
size: NA; J: TRBJ1-1; V: TRBV18; CDR3: CASSPRGGTGGQNTEAFF
size: NA; J: TRBJ2-3; V: TRBV7-3; CDR3: CASSLGQGAADTQYF
size: NA; J: TRBJ1-3; V: TRBV9; CDR3: CASSVAQTGGAGNTIYF
size: NA; J: TRBJ2-5; V: TRBV7-2; CDR3: CASSVGLQETQYF
size: NA; J: TRBJ2-4; V: TRBV5-1; CDR3: CASSLIQGTAGNIQYF
size: NA; J: TRBJ2-2; V: TRBV12-5; CDR3: CASGLMDTGELFF
size: NA; J: TRBJ1-2; V: TRBV29-1; CDR3: CSVLKGDYGYTF
size: NA; J: TRBJ1-2; V: TRBV28; CDR3: CATSSPGQGPSNYGYTF
size: NA; J: TRBJ1-2; V: TRBV27; CDR3: CASRPLQGGYGYTF
size: NA; J: TRBJ2-5; V: TRBV7-2; CDR3: CASSLTWQETQYF
size: NA; J: TRBJ1-5; V: TRBV27; CDR3: CASNPQGPAGQPQHF
size: NA; J: TRBJ2-7; V: TRBV6-5; CDR3: CASSYSRDRSYEQYF